The T cell receptor (beta chain) under discussion was sequenced for a study of Graves' ophthalmopathy and Graves' hyperthyroidism. The V end was cut by 0 bases, the J end by 5 bases, with 10 bases between. This CDR3 region has 14 residues. Germline V gene sequence: CDR1 MNHEY, CDR2 SVGAGI. This clonotype has ten or more counts. Transcripts of RNA were the source for amplifying TCR beta CDR3 regions. Second-round multiplex PCR came after a first-round RT-PCR that employed HTBI primers. One entry per CDR3 protein results from TCRdb running MiXCR on the multiplex PCR reads. The table has about 210,000 distinct CDR3 sequences, around 28% seen once; the top ten hold about 9.3%.

The genes are TRBV6-5 and TRBJ1-1; D not resolved. The source of this sequence is a man between 50 and 59 years old with Graves' ophthalmopathy. The sample taken for sequencing was peripheral blood. Here the CDR3 reads CASSYSNSQTEAFF. CDR3 DNA: TGTGCCAGCAGTTACTCGAACAGTCAGACTGAAGCTTTCTTT.